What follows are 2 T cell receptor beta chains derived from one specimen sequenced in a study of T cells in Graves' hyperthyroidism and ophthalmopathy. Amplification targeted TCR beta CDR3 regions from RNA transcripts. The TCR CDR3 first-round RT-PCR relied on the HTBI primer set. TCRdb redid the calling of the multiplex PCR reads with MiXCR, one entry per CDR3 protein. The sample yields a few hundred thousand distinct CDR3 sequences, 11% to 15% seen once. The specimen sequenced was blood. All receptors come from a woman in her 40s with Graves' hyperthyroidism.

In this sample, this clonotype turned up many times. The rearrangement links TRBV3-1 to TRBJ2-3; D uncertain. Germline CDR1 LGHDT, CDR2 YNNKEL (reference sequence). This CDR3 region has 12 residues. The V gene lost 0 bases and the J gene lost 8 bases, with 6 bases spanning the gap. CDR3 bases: TGTGCCAGCAGCCAAGAAACGGGTACGCAGTATTTT. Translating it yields CASSQETGTQYF.

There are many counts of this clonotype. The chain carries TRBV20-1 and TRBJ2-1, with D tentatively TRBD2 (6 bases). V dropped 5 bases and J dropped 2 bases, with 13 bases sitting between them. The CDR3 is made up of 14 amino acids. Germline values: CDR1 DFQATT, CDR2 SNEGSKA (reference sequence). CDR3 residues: CSAASSVTYNEQFF. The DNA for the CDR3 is TGCAGTGCTGCTTCTAGCGTCACCTACAATGAGCAGTTCTTC.